The present T cell receptor beta chain was sequenced within a study of cytomegalovirus exposure and HLA in healthy donors. The CDR3 is made up of 15 amino acids. Germline V lookup: CDR1 SGHRS, CDR2 YFSETQ. J lost 4 bases, V lost 3 bases, and 8 bases had no gene match. The PCR ran on 60 Vbeta and 13 Jbeta primers. Some clones are missing from TCRdb's copy, which holds only in-frame ones; the method was immunoSEQ multiplex PCR. The sample's table shows about 150,000 clones. The rearrangement links TRBV5-1 to TRBJ2-5; TRBD2 aligns across 8 bases. Input material: PBMCs. The clonotype originates from a woman between 45 and 65 years old in good health and CMV-seronegative. The CDR3 loop is CASSWAGTSGETQYF. Written as DNA, the CDR3 is TGCGCCAGCAGCTGGGCCGGGACTAGTGGAGAGACCCAGTACTTC.